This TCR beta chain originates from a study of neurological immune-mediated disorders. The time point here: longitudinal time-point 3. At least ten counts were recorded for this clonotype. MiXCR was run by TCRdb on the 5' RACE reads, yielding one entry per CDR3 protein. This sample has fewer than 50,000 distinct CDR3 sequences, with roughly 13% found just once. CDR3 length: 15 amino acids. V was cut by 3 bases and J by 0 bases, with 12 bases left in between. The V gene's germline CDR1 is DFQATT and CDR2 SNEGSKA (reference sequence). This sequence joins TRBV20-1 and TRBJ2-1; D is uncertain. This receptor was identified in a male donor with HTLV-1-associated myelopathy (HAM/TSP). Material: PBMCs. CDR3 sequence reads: CSARAASSSYNEQFF. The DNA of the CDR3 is TGCAGTGCTAGGGCAGCGTCGAGCTCCTACAATGAGCAGTTCTTC.